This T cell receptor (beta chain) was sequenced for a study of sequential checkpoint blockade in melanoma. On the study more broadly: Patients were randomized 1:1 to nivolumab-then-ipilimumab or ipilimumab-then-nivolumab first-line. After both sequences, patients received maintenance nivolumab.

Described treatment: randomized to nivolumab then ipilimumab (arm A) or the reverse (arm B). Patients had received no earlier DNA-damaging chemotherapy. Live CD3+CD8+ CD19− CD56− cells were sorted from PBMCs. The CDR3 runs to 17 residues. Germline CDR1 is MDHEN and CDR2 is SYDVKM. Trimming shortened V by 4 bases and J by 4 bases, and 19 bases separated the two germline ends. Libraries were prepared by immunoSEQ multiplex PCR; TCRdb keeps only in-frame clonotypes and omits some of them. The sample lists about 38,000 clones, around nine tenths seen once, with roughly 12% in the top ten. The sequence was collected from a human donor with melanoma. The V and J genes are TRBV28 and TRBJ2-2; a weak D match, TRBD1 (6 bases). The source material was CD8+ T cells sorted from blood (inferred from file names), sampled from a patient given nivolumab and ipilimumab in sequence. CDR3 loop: CASSSPRGLSSTGELFF. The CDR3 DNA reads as TGTGCCAGCAGTTCACCCAGGGGTTTGTCGAGCACCGGGGAGCTGTTTTTT.